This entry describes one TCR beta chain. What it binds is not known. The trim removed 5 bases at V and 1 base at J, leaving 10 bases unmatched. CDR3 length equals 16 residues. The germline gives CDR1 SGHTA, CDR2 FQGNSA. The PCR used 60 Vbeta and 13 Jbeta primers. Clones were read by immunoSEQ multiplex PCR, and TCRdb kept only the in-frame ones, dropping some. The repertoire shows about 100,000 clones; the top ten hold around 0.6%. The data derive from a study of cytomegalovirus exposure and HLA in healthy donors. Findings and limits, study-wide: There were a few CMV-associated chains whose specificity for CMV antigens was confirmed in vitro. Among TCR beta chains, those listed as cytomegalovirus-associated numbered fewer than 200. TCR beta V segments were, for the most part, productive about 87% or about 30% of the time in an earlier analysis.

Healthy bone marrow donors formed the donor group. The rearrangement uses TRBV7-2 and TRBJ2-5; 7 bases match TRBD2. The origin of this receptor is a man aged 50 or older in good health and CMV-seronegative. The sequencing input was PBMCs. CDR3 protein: CASSVTLGGGQETQYF. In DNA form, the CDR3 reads TGTGCCAGCAGCGTGACCTTAGGCGGGGGCCAAGAGACCCAGTACTTC.